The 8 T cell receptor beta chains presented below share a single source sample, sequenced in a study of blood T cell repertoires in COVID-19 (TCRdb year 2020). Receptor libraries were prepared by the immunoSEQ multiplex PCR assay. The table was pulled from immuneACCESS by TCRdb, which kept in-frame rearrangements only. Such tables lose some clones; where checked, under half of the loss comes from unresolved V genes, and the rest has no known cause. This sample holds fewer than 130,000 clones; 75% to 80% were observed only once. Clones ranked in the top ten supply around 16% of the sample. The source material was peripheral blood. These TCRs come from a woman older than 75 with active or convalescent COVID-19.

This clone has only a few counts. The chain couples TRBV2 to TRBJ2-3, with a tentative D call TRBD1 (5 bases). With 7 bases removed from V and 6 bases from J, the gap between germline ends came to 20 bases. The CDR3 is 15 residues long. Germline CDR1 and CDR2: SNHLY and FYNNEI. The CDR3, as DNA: TGTGCCAGCATGCGGTCACAGGCAATCGATGATACGCAGTATTTT. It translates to CASMRSQAIDDTQYF.

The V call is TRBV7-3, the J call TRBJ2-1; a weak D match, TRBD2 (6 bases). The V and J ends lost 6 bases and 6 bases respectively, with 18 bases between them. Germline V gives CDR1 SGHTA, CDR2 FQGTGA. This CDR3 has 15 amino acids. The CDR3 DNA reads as TGTGCCAGCAGTTCACCTACAGCGGGCCCCAATGAGCAGTTCTTC. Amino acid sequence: CASSSPTAGPNEQFF.

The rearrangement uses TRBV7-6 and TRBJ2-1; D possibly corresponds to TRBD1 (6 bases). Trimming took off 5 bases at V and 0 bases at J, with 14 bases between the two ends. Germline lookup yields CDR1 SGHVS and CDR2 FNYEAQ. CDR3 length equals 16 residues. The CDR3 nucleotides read TGTGCCAGCAGCCCGATCGTGGGACACTCCTACAATGAGCAGTTCTTC. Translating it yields CASSPIVGHSYNEQFF.

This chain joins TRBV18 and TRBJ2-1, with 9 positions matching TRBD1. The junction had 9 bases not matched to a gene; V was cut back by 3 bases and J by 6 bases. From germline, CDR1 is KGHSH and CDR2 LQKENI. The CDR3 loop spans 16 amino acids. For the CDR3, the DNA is TGTGCCAGCTCACCGCCCGGGACAGGGAGGGGCAATGAGCAGTTCTTC. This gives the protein CASSPPGTGRGNEQFF.

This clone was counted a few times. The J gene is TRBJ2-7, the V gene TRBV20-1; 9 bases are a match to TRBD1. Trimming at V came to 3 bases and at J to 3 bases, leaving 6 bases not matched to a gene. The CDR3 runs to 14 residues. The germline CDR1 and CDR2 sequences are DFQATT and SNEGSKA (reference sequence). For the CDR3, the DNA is TGCAGTGCTAGTCCTCCGACAGGGGGCTACGAGCAGTACTTC. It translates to CSASPPTGGYEQYF.

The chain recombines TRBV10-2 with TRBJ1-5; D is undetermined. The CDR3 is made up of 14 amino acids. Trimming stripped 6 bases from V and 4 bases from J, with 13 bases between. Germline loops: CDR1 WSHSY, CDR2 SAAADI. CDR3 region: CASRDMVENQPQHF. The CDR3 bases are TGCGCCAGCAGGGATATGGTGGAGAATCAGCCCCAGCATTTT.

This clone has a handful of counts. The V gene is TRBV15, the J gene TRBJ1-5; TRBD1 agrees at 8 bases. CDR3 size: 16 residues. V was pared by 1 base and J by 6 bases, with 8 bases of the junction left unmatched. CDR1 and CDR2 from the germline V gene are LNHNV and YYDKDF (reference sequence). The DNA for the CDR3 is TGTGCCACCAGCAGAGGCGGCAGGGGGCACAGTCAGCCCCAGCATTTT. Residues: CATSRGGRGHSQPQHF.

The CDR3 loop reads CATSVGGMTDTQYF. The CDR3 region has the DNA TGTGCCACCAGTGTGGGCGGGATGACAGATACGCAGTATTTT. The chain employs TRBV24-1 and TRBJ2-3, with D possibly matching TRBD2 (6 bases). This CDR3 is built from 14 residues. V was clipped by 5 bases and J by 3 bases, with 11 bases between them. CDR1 and CDR2 from the germline V gene are KGHDR and SFDVKD.